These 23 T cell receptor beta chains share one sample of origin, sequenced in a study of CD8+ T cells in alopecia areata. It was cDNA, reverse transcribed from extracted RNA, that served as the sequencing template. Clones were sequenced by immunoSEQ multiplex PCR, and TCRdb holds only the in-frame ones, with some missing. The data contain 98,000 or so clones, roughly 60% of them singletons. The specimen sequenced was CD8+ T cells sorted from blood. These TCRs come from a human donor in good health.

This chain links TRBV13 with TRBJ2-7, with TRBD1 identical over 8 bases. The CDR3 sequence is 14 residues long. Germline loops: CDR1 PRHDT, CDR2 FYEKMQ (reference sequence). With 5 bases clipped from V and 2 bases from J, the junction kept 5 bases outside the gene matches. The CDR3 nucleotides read TGTGCCAGCAGCCCAGGGACAGGAGCCTACGAGCAGTACTTC. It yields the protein CASSPGTGAYEQYF.

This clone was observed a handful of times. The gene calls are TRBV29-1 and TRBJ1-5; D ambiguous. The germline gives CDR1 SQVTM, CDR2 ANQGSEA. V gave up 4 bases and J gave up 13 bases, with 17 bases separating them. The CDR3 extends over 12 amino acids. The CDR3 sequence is CSVAPPGRLQHF. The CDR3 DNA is TGCAGCGTTGCTCCTCCGGGCCGTCTACAGCATTTT.

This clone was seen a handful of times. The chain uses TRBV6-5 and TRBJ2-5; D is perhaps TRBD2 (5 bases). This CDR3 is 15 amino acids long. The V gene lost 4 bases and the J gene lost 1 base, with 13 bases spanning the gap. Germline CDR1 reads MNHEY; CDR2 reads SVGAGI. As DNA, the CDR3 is TGTGCCAGCAGTTCCATCGGGGTCTTCCAAGAGACCCAGTACTTC. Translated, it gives CASSSIGVFQETQYF.

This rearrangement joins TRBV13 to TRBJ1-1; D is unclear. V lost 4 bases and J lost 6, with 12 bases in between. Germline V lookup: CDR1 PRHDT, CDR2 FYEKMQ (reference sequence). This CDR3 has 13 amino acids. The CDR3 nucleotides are TGTGCCAGCAGCTCATCCGGGCTCTCTGAAGCTTTCTTT. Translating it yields CASSSSGLSEAFF.

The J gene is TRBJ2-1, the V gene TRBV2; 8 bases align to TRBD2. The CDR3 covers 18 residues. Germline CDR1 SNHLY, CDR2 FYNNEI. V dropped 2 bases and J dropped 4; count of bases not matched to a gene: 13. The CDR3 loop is CASSEYPIERGWYNEQFF. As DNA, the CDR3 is TGTGCCAGCAGTGAATATCCCATCGAGCGGGGGTGGTACAATGAGCAGTTCTTC.

The CDR3 DNA is TGTGCCAGCAGTCCCTGGACCGGGGAGCTGTTTTTT. Residues: CASSPWTGELFF. This chain links TRBV2 with TRBJ2-2; D remains unclear. V lost 5 bases, J lost 5 bases, and 6 bases lay in between. Germline-derived CDR1 and CDR2 are SNHLY and FYNNEI. The CDR3 contains 12 residues.

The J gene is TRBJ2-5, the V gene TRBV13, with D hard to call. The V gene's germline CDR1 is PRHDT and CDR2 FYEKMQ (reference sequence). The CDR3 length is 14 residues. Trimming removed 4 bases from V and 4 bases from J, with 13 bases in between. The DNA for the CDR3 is TGTGCCAGCAGCTCGGGCCTCCCGGGAGAGACCCAGTACTTC. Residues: CASSSGLPGETQYF.

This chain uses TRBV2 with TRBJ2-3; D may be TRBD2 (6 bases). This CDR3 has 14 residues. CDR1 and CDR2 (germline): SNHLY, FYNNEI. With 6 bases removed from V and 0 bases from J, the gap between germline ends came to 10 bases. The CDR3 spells CASRDGTSTDTQYF. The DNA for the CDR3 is TGTGCCAGCAGGGATGGGACTAGCACAGATACGCAGTATTTT.

As DNA, the CDR3 is TGTGCCTGGATGGGATGGGGGGATGAAAAACTGTTTTTT. Translated, it gives CAWMGWGDEKLFF. This chain joins TRBV30 and TRBJ1-4; D perhaps matches TRBD1 (5 bases). The CDR3 has 13 amino acids. With 4 bases removed from V and 6 bases from J, the gap between germline ends came to 12 bases. CDR1 and CDR2 from the germline V gene are GTSNPN and SVGIG (reference sequence).

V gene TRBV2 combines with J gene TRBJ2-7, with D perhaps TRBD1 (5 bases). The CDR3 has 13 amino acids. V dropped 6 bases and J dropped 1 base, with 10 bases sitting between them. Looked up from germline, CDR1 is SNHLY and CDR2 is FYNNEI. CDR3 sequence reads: CASRVDSSYEQYF. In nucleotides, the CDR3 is TGTGCCAGCAGGGTCGACAGTTCCTACGAGCAGTACTTC.

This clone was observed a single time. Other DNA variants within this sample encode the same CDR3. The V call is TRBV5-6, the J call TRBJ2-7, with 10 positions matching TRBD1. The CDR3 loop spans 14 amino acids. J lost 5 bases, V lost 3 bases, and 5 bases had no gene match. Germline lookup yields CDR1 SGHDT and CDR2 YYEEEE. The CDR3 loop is CASSSRQGANEQYF. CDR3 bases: TGTGCCAGCAGCTCTAGACAGGGGGCAAACGAGCAGTACTTC.

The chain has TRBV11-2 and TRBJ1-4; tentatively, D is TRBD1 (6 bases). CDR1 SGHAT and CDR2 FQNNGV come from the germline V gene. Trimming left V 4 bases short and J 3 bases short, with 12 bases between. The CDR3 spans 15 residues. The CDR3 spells CASSSYRDANEKLFF. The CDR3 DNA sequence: TGTGCCAGCAGCTCGTACAGGGACGCTAATGAAAAACTGTTTTTT. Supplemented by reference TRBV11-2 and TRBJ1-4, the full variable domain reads EAGVAQSPRYKIIEKRQSVAFWCNPISGHATLYWYQQILGQGPKLLIQFQNNGVVDDSQLPKDRFSAERLKGVDSTLKIQPAKLEDSAVYLCASSSYRDANEKLFFGSGTQLSVL.

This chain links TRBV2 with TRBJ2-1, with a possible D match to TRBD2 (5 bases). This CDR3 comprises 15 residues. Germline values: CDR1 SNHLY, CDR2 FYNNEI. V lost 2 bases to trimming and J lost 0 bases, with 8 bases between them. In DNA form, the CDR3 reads TGTGCCAGCAGTGAAACGGGGAGCTCCTACAATGAGCAGTTCTTC. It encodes CASSETGSSYNEQFF.

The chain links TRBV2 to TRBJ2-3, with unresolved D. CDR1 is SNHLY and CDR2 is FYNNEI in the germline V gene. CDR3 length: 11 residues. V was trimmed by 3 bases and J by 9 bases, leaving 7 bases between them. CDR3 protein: CASSDTFTQYF. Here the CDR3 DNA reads TGTGCCAGCAGTGACACGTTCACGCAGTATTTT.

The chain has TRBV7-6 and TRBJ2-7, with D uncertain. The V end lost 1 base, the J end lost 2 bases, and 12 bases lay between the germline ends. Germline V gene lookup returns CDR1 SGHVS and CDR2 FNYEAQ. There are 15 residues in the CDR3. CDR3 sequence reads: CASSLGSLRAYEQYF. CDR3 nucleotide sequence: TGTGCCAGCAGCTTAGGATCCCTCCGGGCCTACGAGCAGTACTTC.

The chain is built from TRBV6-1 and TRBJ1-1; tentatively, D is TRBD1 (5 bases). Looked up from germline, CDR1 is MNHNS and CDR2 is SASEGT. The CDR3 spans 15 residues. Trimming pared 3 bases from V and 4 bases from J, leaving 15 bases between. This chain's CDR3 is CASSEEGPGGTEAFF. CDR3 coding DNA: TGTGCCAGCAGTGAGGAAGGCCCGGGGGGCACTGAAGCTTTCTTT.

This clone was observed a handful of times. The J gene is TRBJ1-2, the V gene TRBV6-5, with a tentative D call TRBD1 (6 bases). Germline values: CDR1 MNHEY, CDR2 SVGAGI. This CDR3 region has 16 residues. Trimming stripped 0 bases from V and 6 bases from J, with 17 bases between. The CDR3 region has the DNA TGTGCCAGCAGTTACTCGAGCGACAGGTTTACCGATGGCTACACCTTC. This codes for CASSYSSDRFTDGYTF.

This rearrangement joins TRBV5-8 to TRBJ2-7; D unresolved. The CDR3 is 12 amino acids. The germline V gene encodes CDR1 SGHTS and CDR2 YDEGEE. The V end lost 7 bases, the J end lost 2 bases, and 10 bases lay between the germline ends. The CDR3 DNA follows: TGTGCCAGCCCACGGTCCGCCTACGAGCAGTACTTC. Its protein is CASPRSAYEQYF.

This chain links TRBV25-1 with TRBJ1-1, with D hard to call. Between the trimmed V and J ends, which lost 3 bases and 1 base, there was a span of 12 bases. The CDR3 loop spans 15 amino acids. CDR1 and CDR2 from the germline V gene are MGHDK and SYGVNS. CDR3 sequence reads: CASSDSSGSNTEAFF. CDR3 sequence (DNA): TGTGCCAGCAGTGACTCTTCAGGTTCGAACACTGAAGCTTTCTTT.

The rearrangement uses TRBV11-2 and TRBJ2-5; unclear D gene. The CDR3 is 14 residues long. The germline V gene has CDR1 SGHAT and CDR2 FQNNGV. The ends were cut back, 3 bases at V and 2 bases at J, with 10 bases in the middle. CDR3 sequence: CASSFLSDQETQYF. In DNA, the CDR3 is TGTGCCAGCAGCTTTCTAAGTGATCAAGAGACCCAGTACTTC.

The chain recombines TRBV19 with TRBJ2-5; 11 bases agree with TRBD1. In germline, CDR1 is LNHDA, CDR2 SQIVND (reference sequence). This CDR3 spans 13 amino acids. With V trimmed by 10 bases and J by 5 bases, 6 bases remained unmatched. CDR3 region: CATKDRGLETQYF. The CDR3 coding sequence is TGTGCCACCAAGGACAGGGGGCTGGAGACCCAGTACTTC.

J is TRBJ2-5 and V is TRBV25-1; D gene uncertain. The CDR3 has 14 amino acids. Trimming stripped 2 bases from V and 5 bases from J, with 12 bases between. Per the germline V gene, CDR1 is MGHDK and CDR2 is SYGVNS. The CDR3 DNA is TGTGCCAGCAGTGAACTTCAGAGTGGGGAGACCCAGTACTTC. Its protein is CASSELQSGETQYF.

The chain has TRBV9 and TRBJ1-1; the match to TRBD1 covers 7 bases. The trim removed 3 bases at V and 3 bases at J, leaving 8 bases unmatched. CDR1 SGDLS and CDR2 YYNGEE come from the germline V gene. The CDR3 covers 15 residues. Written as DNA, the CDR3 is TGTGCCAGCAGCGCCGAGACAGGGCTCTACACTGAAGCTTTCTTT. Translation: CASSAETGLYTEAFF.